This is a list of T cell receptor beta chains from one sample in a study of T cell repertoires in cytomegalovirus infection. These receptors have no known antigen. Each CDR3 protein is one row after TCRdb ran MiXCR on the reads. The top ten hold under 15% of the sample, which has fewer than 950,000 distinct CDR3 sequences, 32% seen once. Here the sequenced sample was cultured CD8+ T cells from PBMCs, taken from culture after CMV antigen stimulation. These receptors were obtained from a human donor in good health (CMV status not recorded). Some clones in this sample may be carry-over from other donors' samples. Each CDR3 is given with its conserved first and last residue. D genes are given only for firm matches. Part of the rows lack a size; the others show once, few, many or a class for expanded clones.

d_call	v_call	j_call	clone_size	cdr3_aa	cdr3_nt
TRBD1	TRBV7-8	TRBJ2-3	many	CASSLPDRGVLDTQYF	TGTGCCAGCAGCCTTCCGGACAGGGGGGTTTTAGATACGCAGTATTTT
NA	TRBV5-6	TRBJ2-1	NA	CASSFLPSVNEQFF	TGTGCCAGCAGCTTTCTCCCTAGCGTCAATGAGCAGTTCTTC
NA	TRBV7-4	TRBJ2-3	NA	CASSLGRAQYF	TGTGCCAGCAGCTTGGGGCGGGCGCAGTATTTT
TRBD1	TRBV5-5	TRBJ2-1	many	CASSLYSGGRNEQFF	TGTGCCAGCAGCTTGTACTCAGGGGGTAGGAATGAGCAGTTCTTC
NA	TRBV19	TRBJ1-4	NA	CASSINPQGIGEKLFF	TGTGCCAGTAGTATCAACCCACAGGGAATCGGCGAAAAACTGTTTTTT
NA	TRBV7-9	TRBJ1-1	NA	CASTYGAEAFF	TGTGCCAGCACCTATGGGGCTGAAGCTTTCTTT
NA	TRBV27	TRBJ2-1	NA	CAVEGLDNEQFF	TGTGCCGTCGAGGGTTTGGACAATGAGCAGTTCTTC
TRBD2	TRBV6-1	TRBJ2-2	many	CASSDPLSGGALGPGELFF	TGTGCCAGCAGTGACCCTCTGAGCGGGGGGGCCCTGGGACCCGGGGAGCTGTTTTTT
TRBD1	TRBV7-9	TRBJ1-5	NA	CASSFLRGRRRNQPQHF	TGTGCCAGCAGCTTCCTCAGGGGGCGCCGGAGAAATCAGCCCCAGCATTTT
NA	TRBV10-1	TRBJ2-1	many	CASSEIQSSYNEQFF	TGCGCCAGCAGTGAAATACAAAGCTCCTACAATGAGCAGTTCTTC
NA	TRBV20-1	TRBJ2-7	NA	CSASPIYEQYF	TGCAGTGCTAGTCCGATCTACGAGCAGTACTTC
NA	TRBV12-3/TRBV12-4	TRBJ2-7	few	CASSPGRGVPAYEQYF	TGTGCCAGCAGTCCGGGGCGGGGCGTCCCGGCCTACGAGCAGTACTTC
NA	TRBV12-3/TRBV12-4	TRBJ1-1	NA	CASSLEGRGSGTEAFF	TGTGCCAGCAGTTTAGAAGGTCGTGGGTCGGGCACTGAAGCTTTCTTT
NA	TRBV6-2/TRBV6-3	TRBJ1-5	NA	CASRHRVGVNQPQHF	TGTGCCAGCAGACACCGCGTGGGGGTAAATCAGCCCCAGCATTTT